This T cell receptor (beta chain) was documented in a study of blood T cell repertoires in COVID-19. Across the study: From the United States, Italy and Spain came samples of acute and convalescent COVID-19. From T cells, B-cell-depleted T cells, or PBMCs came the material, which was cDNA or gDNA.

There are 18 residues in the CDR3. With V trimmed by 0 bases and J by 2 bases, 9 bases remained unmatched. Germline CDR1 and CDR2: MGHRA and YSYEKL. Original methodology: By means of reference gene primer amplification, nucleated cell counts were estimated. Assay used: immunoSEQ multiplex PCR; TCRdb lists only in-frame clones, some missing. The V and J calls and the clone size are those of that table, but D and trimming were determined from the DNA. The sample carries 95,000 or so clones, about 80% recorded once. Sample: peripheral blood. The chain employs TRBV4-1 and TRBJ2-7, with 11 bases that match TRBD2. This TCR derives from a human donor in a cohort sampled during active COVID-19. CDR3 protein: CASSQDSATSGTTYEQYF. CDR3 sequence (DNA): TGCGCCAGCAGCCAAGACTCCGCGACTAGCGGGACGACCTACGAGCAGTACTTC.